This T cell receptor beta chain comes out of a study of blood T cell repertoires in COVID-19. In the study overall: Donors in the United States, Italy and Spain gave samples during acute or convalescent COVID-19. Sources were T cells, B-cell-depleted T cells, or PBMCs; the material itself was cDNA or gDNA.

V was trimmed by 1 base and J by 4 bases, leaving 10 bases between them. The CDR3 length is 14 residues. Germline V gives CDR1 LNHDA, CDR2 SQIVND (reference sequence). In the original processing: Reference gene primers were amplified, and this amplification served to estimate nucleated cell counts. Method: immunoSEQ multiplex PCR; TCRdb's copy keeps in-frame clones and lacks some. That table gives V, J and clone size, and the DNA gave D and trimming. The sample has about 62,000 clones; roughly 85% are singletons. The chain carries TRBV19 and TRBJ1-2; TRBD1 might be the D (6 bases). The source material was peripheral blood. The clonotype comes from a woman aged 80 or older with acute or convalescent COVID-19. The CDR3 coding sequence is TGTGCCAGTAGTATAGGAACAGGGAGCTATGGCTACACCTTC. It codes for CASSIGTGSYGYTF.